This is a list of T cell receptor beta chains from one sample in a study of blood T cell repertoires in COVID-19. The repertoire was sequenced with immunoSEQ multiplex PCR; TCRdb's copy has only in-frame clones and lacks some. The sample yields roughly 360,000 clones, around four fifths seen once. Sequenced input: PBMCs or T cells enriched from blood (not recorded which). The receptors stem from a woman between 45 and 60 years old who had recovered from COVID-19. Both conserved end residues are part of each CDR3. A D gene is named only where the DNA matches it firmly. Where a row states a size, it is once, few, many or the class of an expanded clone; other rows omit it.

CASSPLSAYEQYF	TGTGCCAGCAGTCCGCTCTCAGCCTACGAGCAGTACTTC	.	.	TRBV27	TRBJ2-7
CASSFQLTGQGYTF	TGTGCCAGCAGCTTCCAATTGACAGGGCAGGGCTACACCTTC	TRBD1	.	TRBV5-6	TRBJ1-2
CASSEGSGAGNTIYF	TGTGCCAGCAGCGAAGGTTCAGGGGCTGGAAACACCATATATTTT	.	once	TRBV3-1/TRBV3-2	TRBJ1-3
CASSLQGAVANNEQFF	TGCGCCAGCAGCTTGCAGGGGGCCGTGGCGAACAATGAGCAGTTCTTC	TRBD1	.	TRBV5-1	TRBJ2-1
CASSLYRVGFGSPLHF	TGTGCCAGTAGCCTTTACAGGGTGGGGTTTGGCTCACCCCTCCACTTT	.	.	TRBV19	TRBJ1-6
CASSRTGGEDYGYTF	TGTGCCAGCAGCCGGACAGGGGGAGAAGACTATGGCTACACCTTC	TRBD1	.	TRBV3-1/TRBV3-2	TRBJ1-2
CASTPVFVTGELFF	TGTGCCAGCACCCCCGTGTTTGTTACCGGGGAGCTGTTTTTT	.	many	TRBV6-5	TRBJ2-2
CASSLGGPSSYEQYF	TGTGCCAGCAGCTTAGGCGGCCCTAGCTCCTACGAGCAGTACTTC	.	.	TRBV7-2	TRBJ2-7
CASGKGARDTEAFF	TGTGCCAGCGGCAAGGGGGCGCGGGACACTGAAGCTTTCTTT	TRBD1	.	TRBV3-1/TRBV3-2	TRBJ1-1
CASSATGDTEAFF	TGTGCCAGCAGTGCGACAGGGGACACTGAAGCTTTCTTT	TRBD1	.	TRBV2	TRBJ1-1
CASSESGGLGTEAFF	TGCGCCAGCAGTGAGTCGGGGGGGCTCGGCACTGAAGCTTTCTTT	.	.	TRBV10-2	TRBJ1-1
CASSFLRGRGETQYF	TGTGCCAGCAGTTTCCTCAGGGGGCGCGGGGAGACCCAGTACTTC	TRBD1	.	TRBV27	TRBJ2-5
CASSPAGTPQGNIQYF	TGTGCCAGTAGTCCCGCTGGGACTCCCCAAGGAAACATTCAGTACTTC	.	.	TRBV19	TRBJ2-4
CAWRGTYGYTF	TGTGCCTGGAGGGGGACTTATGGCTACACCTTC	.	.	TRBV30	TRBJ1-2
CASSRGTSGYTGELFF	TGTGCCAGCAGCCGTGGGACTAGCGGATACACCGGGGAGCTGTTTTTT	TRBD2	.	TRBV7-8	TRBJ2-2
CAISGEATGNYGYTF	TGTGCCATCAGTGGGGAGGCAACCGGTAACTATGGCTACACCTTC	.	.	TRBV10-3	TRBJ1-2
CASSPLGGGLEQFF	TGTGCCAGCAGCCCACTGGGCGGGGGGCTTGAGCAGTTCTTC	TRBD2	.	TRBV7-2	TRBJ2-1
CASSLGLPGQAYGYTF	TGTGCCAGCAGCTTAGGATTACCGGGACAGGCATATGGCTACACCTTC	TRBD1	.	TRBV11-1	TRBJ1-2
CASSGKRGASYNEQFF	TGCGCCAGCAGCGGAAAGCGGGGGGCCTCCTACAATGAGCAGTTCTTC	TRBD2	.	TRBV5-1	TRBJ2-1
CASSLFGRYTEAFF	TGTGCCAGCAGCTTATTTGGCCGTTACACTGAAGCTTTCTTT	.	.	TRBV7-2	TRBJ1-1
CASSLPTGRGWETQYF	TGTGCCAGCAGCCTACCCACTGGAAGGGGATGGGAGACCCAGTACTTC	.	once	TRBV7-9	TRBJ2-5